These 5 T cell receptor beta chains originate from one sample sequenced in a study of blood T cell repertoires in COVID-19. Data came from immunoSEQ multiplex PCR; TCRdb stores just in-frame clones and leaves some out. The sample shows about 350,000 clones, over 75% of them seen only once. Sequences were obtained from PBMCs or T cells enriched from blood (not recorded which). The receptor source for this set is a woman under 40 who had recovered from COVID-19.

The chain is built from TRBV5-1 and TRBJ1-1; the D gene is possibly TRBD1 (5 bases). V lost 0 bases and J 0 bases, leaving 6 bases between the germline ends. This CDR3 has 14 residues. The germline CDR1 and CDR2 sequences are SGHRS and YFSETQ. The CDR3 DNA reads TGCGCCAGCAGCTTGGAAGGGGTGAACACTGAAGCTTTCTTT. As protein: CASSLEGVNTEAFF.

The chain couples TRBV6-1 to TRBJ2-1, with D perhaps matching TRBD2 (6 bases). This CDR3 comprises 15 residues. Germline V gives CDR1 MNHNS, CDR2 SASEGT. The V end was cut by 0 bases, the J end by 10 bases, with 16 bases between. CDR3 in amino acids: CASSEARGRVAEQFF. The DNA of the CDR3 is TGTGCCAGCAGTGAAGCGCGGGGCAGGGTGGCCGAGCAGTTCTTC.

The rearrangement uses TRBV7-2 and TRBJ2-7; D unresolved. V gave up 0 bases and J gave up 1 base, with 7 bases separating them. Per germline, CDR1 SGHTA and CDR2 FQGNSA. The CDR3 loop spans 14 amino acids. CDR3 DNA: TGTGCCAGCAGCTTAGCGCAGACTTCCTACGAGCAGTACTTC. It encodes CASSLAQTSYEQYF.

J is TRBJ2-7 and V is TRBV11-1; 13 bases match TRBD2. Trimming took 4 bases from V and 5 from J; bases not matched to a gene: 8. In germline, CDR1 is SGHAT, CDR2 FQDESV (reference sequence). There are 16 residues in the CDR3. The CDR3 is CASSSQPGLAGDEQYF. CDR3 bases: TGTGCCAGCAGCTCCCAGCCAGGACTAGCGGGGGACGAGCAGTACTTC. Full variable domain (remainder filled in from reference TRBV11-1 and TRBJ2-7): EAEVAQSPRYKITEKSQAVAFWCDPISGHATLYWYRQILGQGPELLVQFQDESVVDDSQLPKDRFSAERLKGVDSTLKIQPAELGDSAMYLCASSSQPGLAGDEQYFGPGTRLTVT.

The chain has TRBV28 and TRBJ2-1; no clear D. The CDR3 covers 15 residues. CDR1 and CDR2 from the germline V gene are MDHEN and SYDVKM. Trimming shortened V by 9 bases and J by 0 bases, and 15 bases separated the two germline ends. CDR3 sequence: CASLKGPSSYNEQFF. The CDR3 region has the DNA TGTGCCAGTTTAAAAGGCCCTAGCTCCTACAATGAGCAGTTCTTC.